This T cell receptor beta chain was sequenced for a study of T-cell reconstitution after alpha-beta-depleted transplantation in children. This clonotype was observed many times. Germline V gene data show CDR1 as ENHRY and CDR2 as SYGVKD. V dropped 2 bases and J dropped 3 bases, with 11 bases sitting between them. The CDR3 spans 14 residues. Preparation of the TCRbeta library involved a method that used unique molecular identifiers. In TCRdb, the PCR reads were re-called with MiXCR into one record per CDR3 protein. The repertoire holds just over 350,000 distinct CDR3 sequences, 10% to 15% seen once, with over 3.5% in the top ten.

Sequenced here: PBMCs, sampled from the stem cell graft. The receptor was derived from a human donor who donated a stem cell graft to a child with Fanconi anemia. The chain is built from TRBV10-3 and TRBJ2-7, with D perhaps TRBD1 (6 bases). The CDR3 region is CAISEDRSNYEQYF. The CDR3 nucleotides read TGTGCCATCAGTGAGGACAGGAGCAACTACGAGCAGTACTTC.